A single sample gave rise to the 18 T cell receptor beta chains below, sequenced in a study of blood T cell repertoires in COVID-19. Measured with immunoSEQ multiplex PCR; TCRdb has only the in-frame clones, and not every one. This table has around 190,000 clones, around 79% appearing once. The sequenced material came from peripheral blood. These receptors originate from a woman aged 45-65 years with acute or convalescent COVID-19.

V and J are TRBV10-3 and TRBJ2-7, with a possible D match to TRBD1 (6 bases). Looked up from germline, CDR1 is ENHRY and CDR2 is SYGVKD. The CDR3 has 15 residues. Trimming pared 4 bases from V and 0 bases from J, leaving 13 bases between. The CDR3: CAISAPGTSSYEQYF. The CDR3, as DNA: TGTGCCATCAGTGCCCCGGGGACAAGCTCCTACGAGCAGTACTTC.

Only a few counts were recorded for this clone. V gene TRBV9 combines with J gene TRBJ1-2, with D possibly matching TRBD1 (6 bases). In germline, CDR1 is SGDLS, CDR2 YYNGEE. The CDR3 sequence is 14 residues long. With 2 bases removed from V and 4 bases from J, the gap between germline ends came to 12 bases. The CDR3 coding sequence is TGTGCCAGCAGCGTGGGGGGGCCCGGCTATGGCTACACCTTC. Its translation: CASSVGGPGYGYTF.

V is TRBV25-1 and J is TRBJ2-7, with D perhaps matching TRBD1 (5 bases). CDR3 size: 13 residues. V lost 3 bases and J 8 bases, leaving 14 bases between the germline ends. Germline CDR1 and CDR2: MGHDK and SYGVNS. CDR3 sequence reads: CASSDTLGQKQYF. The DNA of the CDR3 is TGTGCCAGCAGTGACACCTTGGGGCAAAAGCAGTACTTC.

The V call is TRBV6-5, the J call TRBJ2-7, with D possibly matching TRBD1 (6 bases). Germline V gene sequence: CDR1 MNHEY, CDR2 SVGAGI. The CDR3 sequence is 11 residues long. V lost 6 bases and J 3 bases, leaving 6 bases between the germline ends. For the CDR3, the DNA is TGTGCCAGCAGACAGGGCTACGAGCAGTACTTC. Its protein product is CASRQGYEQYF.

The V gene is TRBV19, the J gene TRBJ2-3; TRBD2 agrees at 7 bases. V lost 1 base to trimming and J lost 1 base; unmatched junction nucleotides: 8. The length of the CDR3 is 17 residues. Germline lookup yields CDR1 LNHDA and CDR2 SQIVND (reference sequence). The CDR3 DNA reads as TGTGCCAGTAGTATAGGGCCTAGCGGATCAGGCACAGATACGCAGTATTTT. Residues: CASSIGPSGSGTDTQYF.

The V gene is TRBV9, the J gene TRBJ2-7; TRBD1 aligns across 7 bases. Trimming cost V 4 bases and J 2 bases; bases outside gene matches: 12. This CDR3 spans 16 amino acids. CDR1 SGDLS and CDR2 YYNGEE come from the germline V gene. CDR3 in DNA: TGTGCCAGCAGCCGATCCTCCGGGACAGCCACCTACGAGCAGTACTTC. Amino acid sequence: CASSRSSGTATYEQYF.

The chain is built from TRBV5-1 and TRBJ1-4; D gene uncertain. The CDR3 runs 14 residues. Germline V CDR1 and CDR2: SGHRS, YFSETQ. The V end lost 0 bases, the J end lost 5 bases, and 8 bases lay between the germline ends. Here the CDR3 DNA reads TGCGCCAGCAGCTTGGGAGGATTCAATGAAAAACTGTTTTTT. Amino acids: CASSLGGFNEKLFF.

The chain has TRBV29-1 and TRBJ2-7; TRBD2 matches at 7 bases. J lost 2 bases, V lost 5 bases, and 9 bases had no gene match. In germline, CDR1 is SQVTM, CDR2 ANQGSEA. This CDR3 spans 14 amino acids. CDR3 DNA: TGCAGCGTTTCTGGGGAGGGAGGGCCCTACGAGCAGTACTTC. This encodes CSVSGEGGPYEQYF.

This chain uses TRBV7-2 with TRBJ2-3; the match to TRBD2 covers 7 bases. CDR1 SGHTA and CDR2 FQGNSA come from the germline V gene. The J segment lost 1 base and the V segment lost 7 bases, leaving 11 bases of the junction unmatched. This CDR3 is 16 amino acids long. The CDR3 region is CASTGLGLWGTDTQYF. CDR3 nucleotide sequence: TGTGCCAGCACCGGACTAGGGCTATGGGGCACAGATACGCAGTATTTT.

The rearrangement joins TRBV5-4 to TRBJ2-7; 7 positions match TRBD1. V dropped 3 bases and J dropped 2; count of bases not matched to a gene: 8. The CDR3 contains 15 residues. Germline V gene sequence: CDR1 SGHNT, CDR2 YYREEE (reference sequence). This CDR3 is CASSWGTGVAYEQYF. The DNA of the CDR3 is TGTGCCAGCAGCTGGGGTACAGGGGTCGCCTACGAGCAGTACTTC.

The rearrangement uses TRBV27 and TRBJ1-5; tentative D call: TRBD1 (5 bases). Germline V gene lookup returns CDR1 MNHEY and CDR2 SMNVEV (reference sequence). The CDR3 runs to 15 residues. V gave up 3 bases and J gave up 1 base, with 10 bases separating them. This CDR3 reads CASSFRASSNQPQHF. CDR3 coding DNA: TGTGCCAGCAGTTTCAGGGCATCGAGCAATCAGCCCCAGCATTTT.

The V gene is TRBV11-2, the J gene TRBJ1-4; 7 nucleotides match TRBD1. The CDR3 consists of 15 residues. Germline V gene data show CDR1 as SGHAT and CDR2 as FQNNGV. The trim removed 2 bases at V and 7 bases at J, leaving 7 bases unmatched. CDR3 nucleotides: TGTGCCAGCAGCTTATACACAGGGGTTGGTGAAAAACTGTTTTTT. Protein product: CASSLYTGVGEKLFF. The complete variable domain, with remaining parts taken from reference TRBV11-2 and TRBJ1-4, reads EAGVAQSPRYKIIEKRQSVAFWCNPISGHATLYWYQQILGQGPKLLIQFQNNGVVDDSQLPKDRFSAERLKGVDSTLKIQPAKLEDSAVYLCASSLYTGVGEKLFFGSGTQLSVL.

CDR3 DNA sequence: TGTGCCAGCAGTTTATGGATCCCACTAGCGGTTTATACAGATACGCAGTATTTT. Protein: CASSLWIPLAVYTDTQYF. This chain uses TRBV28 with TRBJ2-3, with 8 bases that match TRBD2. CDR1 is MDHEN and CDR2 is SYDVKM in the germline V gene. This CDR3 has 18 amino acids. The trim removed 0 bases at V and 3 bases at J, leaving 11 bases unmatched. Full variable domain (rest looked up from reference TRBV28 and TRBJ2-3): DVKVTQSSRYLVKRTGEKVFLECVQDMDHENMFWYRQDPGLGLRLIYFSYDVKMKEKGDIPEGYSVSREKKERFSLILESASTNQTSMYLCASSLWIPLAVYTDTQYFGPGTRLTVL.

V gene TRBV6-1 combines with J gene TRBJ1-4, with 9 bases lining up with TRBD1. The CDR3 sequence is 17 residues long. V trimming: 2 bases; J trimming: 8 bases; junction bases outside the gene matches: 12. Germline values: CDR1 MNHNS, CDR2 SASEGT. Written as DNA, the CDR3 is TGTGCCAGCAGTGAACGGAAGGGACAGGGCAGCAGAGAAAAACTGTTTTTT. This encodes CASSERKGQGSREKLFF.

The chain recombines TRBV27 with TRBJ2-7, with D perhaps matching TRBD2 (6 bases). V gave up 1 base and J gave up 5 bases, with 9 bases separating them. The CDR3 has 13 amino acids. Germline V gene lookup returns CDR1 MNHEY and CDR2 SMNVEV (reference sequence). This chain's CDR3 is CASSLFGGNEQYF. CDR3 DNA: TGTGCCAGCAGTTTATTCGGAGGGAACGAGCAGTACTTC.

The chain couples TRBV6-1 to TRBJ2-7; weak D call: TRBD1 (5 bases). Germline CDR1 reads MNHNS; CDR2 reads SASEGT. V was pared by 2 bases and J by 2 bases, with 7 bases between. This CDR3 is 13 amino acids long. The CDR3 loop reads CASSESRAYEQYF. The CDR3 region has the DNA TGTGCCAGCAGTGAATCCAGGGCCTACGAGCAGTACTTC.

The chain joins TRBV19 to TRBJ2-7; 10 nucleotides agree with TRBD1. The CDR3 has 16 amino acids. Trimming at V came to 6 bases and at J to 3 bases, leaving 11 bases not matched to a gene. Per germline, CDR1 LNHDA and CDR2 SQIVND (reference sequence). CDR3 in DNA: TGTGCCAGTAGCGTCCTTGGGACAGGGGACTTCTACGAGCAGTACTTC. As protein: CASSVLGTGDFYEQYF.

The chain is built from TRBV7-2 and TRBJ2-7; 11 bases align to TRBD2. The CDR3 is made up of 15 amino acids. CDR1 and CDR2 from the germline V gene are SGHTA and FQGNSA. The V gene end was trimmed by 3 bases and the J gene end by 2 bases; junction bases not matched to a gene: 3. CDR3 sequence reads: CASSFIAGGTYEQYF. CDR3 bases: TGTGCCAGCAGCTTCATAGCGGGAGGGACCTACGAGCAGTACTTC.